This TCR beta chain was captured by sequencing in a study of cytomegalovirus exposure and HLA in healthy donors. Whole-study context: Most genotyped donors, 65% to 85% of around 370, had Caucasian-associated genetic ancestry. Notes on the study in general: According to an earlier analysis, most TCR beta V segments yielded productive rearrangements about 90% or about 30% of the time.

PCR used 60 Vbeta primers and 13 Jbeta primers. Assay used: immunoSEQ multiplex PCR; TCRdb lists only in-frame clones, some missing. Found here are some 170,000 clones, roughly 79% of them singletons; the top ten hold roughly 13%. The ends lost 5 bases at V and 4 bases at J; junction bases unmatched: 7. CDR1 is SEHNR and CDR2 is FQNEAQ in the germline V gene (reference sequence). The CDR3 length is 15 residues. A few counts support this clone. Its target is not known. The rearrangement uses TRBV7-9 and TRBJ2-3, with 9 bases fitting TRBD1. The sample was PBMCs. The origin of this receptor is a woman aged 45-65 years in good health and CMV-seronegative. CDR3 sequence reads: CASSVDRGRADTQYF. In nucleotides, the CDR3 is TGTGCCAGCAGCGTGGACAGGGGCAGGGCAGATACGCAGTATTTT. Full variable domain (rest looked up from reference TRBV7-9 and TRBJ2-3): DTGVSQNPRHKITKRGQNVTFRCDPISEHNRLYWYRQTLGQGPEFLTYFQNEAQLEKSRLLSDRFSAERPKGSFSTLEIQRTEQGDSAMYLCASSVDRGRADTQYFGPGTRLTVL.